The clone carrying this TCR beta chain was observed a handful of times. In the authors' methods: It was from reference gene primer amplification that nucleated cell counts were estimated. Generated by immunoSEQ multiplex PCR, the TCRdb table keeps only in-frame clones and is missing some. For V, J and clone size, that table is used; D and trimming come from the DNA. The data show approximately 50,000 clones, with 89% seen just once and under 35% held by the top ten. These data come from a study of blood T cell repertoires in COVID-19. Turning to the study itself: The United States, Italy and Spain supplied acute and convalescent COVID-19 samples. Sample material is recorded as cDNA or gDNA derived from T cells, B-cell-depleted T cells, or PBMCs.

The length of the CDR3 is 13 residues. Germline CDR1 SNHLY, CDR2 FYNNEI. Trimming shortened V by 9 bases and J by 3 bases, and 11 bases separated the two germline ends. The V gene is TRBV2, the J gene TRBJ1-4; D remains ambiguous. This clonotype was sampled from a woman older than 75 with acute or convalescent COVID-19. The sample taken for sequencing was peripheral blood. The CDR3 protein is CASASLSNEKLFF. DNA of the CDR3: TGTGCCAGTGCCAGTTTGTCTAATGAAAAACTGTTTTTT.